This T cell receptor (beta chain) originates from a study of naive and memory T cell subsets. The CDR3 is 14 amino acids. Deletions cut 7 bases from V and 6 bases from J, with 18 bases between. Germline V gene data show CDR1 as MNHEY and CDR2 as SVGAGI. An equimolar mix of two oligonucleotides served as the beta constant-region primer for TRBC1 and TRBC2. TCRdb ran MiXCR on the UMI-ligation and nested PCR reads and lists one entry per CDR3 protein. The sample contains 89,000 or so distinct CDR3 sequences, around 13% of which appear only once. This clonotype was found a few times. The sample was central memory CD4+ T cells from blood. The source is a human donor in good health. The V call is TRBV6-5, the J call TRBJ2-5, with a possible D match to TRBD2 (6 bases). CDR3 residues: CASTVDGSSKTQYF. The CDR3 coding sequence is TGTGCCAGCACGGTTGACGGGAGTTCGAAGACCCAGTACTTC.